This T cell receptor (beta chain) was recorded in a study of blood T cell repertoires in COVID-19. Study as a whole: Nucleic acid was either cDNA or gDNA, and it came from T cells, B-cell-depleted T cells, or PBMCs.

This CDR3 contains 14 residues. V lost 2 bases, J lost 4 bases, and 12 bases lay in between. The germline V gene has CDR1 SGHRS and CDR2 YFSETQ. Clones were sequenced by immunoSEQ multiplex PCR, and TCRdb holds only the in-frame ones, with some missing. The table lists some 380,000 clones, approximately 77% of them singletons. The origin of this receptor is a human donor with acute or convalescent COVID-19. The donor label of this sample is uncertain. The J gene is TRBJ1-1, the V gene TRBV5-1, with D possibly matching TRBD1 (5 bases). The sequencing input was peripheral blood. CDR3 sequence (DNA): TGCGCCAGCAGCTTAGTTAAGGGGATCACTGAAGCTTTCTTT. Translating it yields CASSLVKGITEAFF.